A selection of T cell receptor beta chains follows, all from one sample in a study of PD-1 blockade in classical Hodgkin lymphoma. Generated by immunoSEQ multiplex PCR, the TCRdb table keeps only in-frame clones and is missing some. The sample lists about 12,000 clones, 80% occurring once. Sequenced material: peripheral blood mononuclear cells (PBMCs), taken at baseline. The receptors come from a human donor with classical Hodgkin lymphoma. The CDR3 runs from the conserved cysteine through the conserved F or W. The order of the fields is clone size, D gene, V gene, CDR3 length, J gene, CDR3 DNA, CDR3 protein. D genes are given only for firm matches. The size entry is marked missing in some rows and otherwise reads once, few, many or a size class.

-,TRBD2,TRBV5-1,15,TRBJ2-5,TGCGCCAGCAGAGCGGGGTTAGGGTACCAAGAGACCCAGTACTTC,CASRAGLGYQETQYF
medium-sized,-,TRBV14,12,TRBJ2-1,TGTGCCAGCAGCCAAGGGGGCAATGAGCAGTTCTTC,CASSQGGNEQFF
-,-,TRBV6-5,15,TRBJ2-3,TGTGCCAGCAGTTACTTGGGAGCTAGCACAGATACGCAGTATTTT,CASSYLGASTDTQYF
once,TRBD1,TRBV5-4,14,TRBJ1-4,TGTGCCAGCAGTCAGGGGGCAACTAATGAAAAACTGTTTTTT,CASSQGATNEKLFF
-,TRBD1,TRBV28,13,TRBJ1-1,TGTGCCAGCAGATCGACAGGGAGGGATGAAGCTTTCTTT,CASRSTGRDEAFF
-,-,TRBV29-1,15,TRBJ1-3,TGCAGCGTCTGTTTGGGGACCTGCTCTGGAAACACCATATATTTT,CSVCLGTCSGNTIYF
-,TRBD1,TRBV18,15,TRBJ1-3,TGTGCCAGCTCACCATCGACAGGGGCTGGAAACACCATATATTTT,CASSPSTGAGNTIYF
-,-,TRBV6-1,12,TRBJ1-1,TGTGCCAGCAGTCGGGTGAACACTGAAGCTTTCTTT,CASSRVNTEAFF
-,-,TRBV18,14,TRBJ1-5,TGTGCCAGCTCACCACTGGGAGGTAAAGAGCCCCAGCATTTT,CASSPLGGKEPQHF
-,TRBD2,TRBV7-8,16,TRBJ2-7,TGTGCCAGCAGCTTAGCGCGGACGCGGGGGACCTACGAGCAGTACTTC,CASSLARTRGTYEQYF
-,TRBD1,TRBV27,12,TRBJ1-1,TGTGCCAGCAGTTTGCCAGGGGGTGTCGCTTTCTTT,CASSLPGGVAFF
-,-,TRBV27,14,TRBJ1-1,TGTGCCAGCAGTGACCGGGGTTTGAACACTGAAGCTTTCTTT,CASSDRGLNTEAFF
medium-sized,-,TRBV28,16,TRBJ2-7,TGTGCCAGCAGTCCACCCGCTGGTCGCGAGTTCGGCGAGCAGTACTTC,CASSPPAGREFGEQYF
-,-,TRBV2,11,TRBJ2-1,TGTGCCAGCAGCTTAAGAGGTGAGCAGTTCTTC,CASSLRGEQFF
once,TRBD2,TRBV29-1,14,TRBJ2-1,TGCAGCGTTGGAGCGGGAGGGATACGCAATGAGCAGTTCTTC,CSVGAGGIRNEQFF
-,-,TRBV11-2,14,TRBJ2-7,TGTGCCAGCAGCTTTGGAGGGGGCGTTGAGGAGCAGTACTTC,CASSFGGGVEEQYF
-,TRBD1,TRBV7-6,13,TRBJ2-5,TGTGCCAGCAGCCGACAGGGGGTGAAGACCCAGTACTTC,CASSRQGVKTQYF
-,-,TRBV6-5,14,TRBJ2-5,TGTGCCAGCAGTTACTCGACCCTAGCGGAGACCCAGTACTTC,CASSYSTLAETQYF
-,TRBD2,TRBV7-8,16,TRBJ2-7,TGTGCCAGCAGCTTAGTGGGCGGGAGTGGGACCTACGAGCAGTACTTC,CASSLVGGSGTYEQYF
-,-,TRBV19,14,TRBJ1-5,TGTGCCAGTAGTTCCCGACACGACAATCAGCCCCAGCATTTT,CASSSRHDNQPQHF
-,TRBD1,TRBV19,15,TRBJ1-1,TGTGCCAGTAGTGACAGGGGGCTCAGGAACACTGAAGCTTTCTTT,CASSDRGLRNTEAFF
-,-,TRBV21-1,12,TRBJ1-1,TGTGCCAGCAGCAAAACCGCGGAGCGGGCTTTCTTT,CASSKTAERAFF
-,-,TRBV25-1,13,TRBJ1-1,TGTGCCAGCAAGCGGGGGGGAGGCACTGAAGCTTTCTTT,CASKRGGGTEAFF
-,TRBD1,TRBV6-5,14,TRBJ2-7,TGTGCCAGCAGGCGGGACAGGGGGCTAGGGGAGCAGTACTTC,CASRRDRGLGEQYF
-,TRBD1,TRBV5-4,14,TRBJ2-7,TGTGCCAGCAGTTCCGGGACAGCCGTTGGCGAGCAGTACTTC,CASSSGTAVGEQYF
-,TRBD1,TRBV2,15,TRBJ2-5,TGTGCCAGCAGTGAACCAGGACAGGGGGCAGAGACCCAGTACTTC,CASSEPGQGAETQYF
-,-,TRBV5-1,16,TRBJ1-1,TGCGCCAGCAGCTTGGGTCCGGGGAGGTCGGACACTGAAGCTTTCTTT,CASSLGPGRSDTEAFF
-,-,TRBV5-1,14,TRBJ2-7,TGCGCCAGCAGCTTGGAAGAGGTAGGGCTCGAGCAGTACTTC,CASSLEEVGLEQYF
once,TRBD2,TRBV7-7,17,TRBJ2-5,TGTGCTAGCAGTCTTAGCGGGAGCTATCTTTTCACTGAGACCCAGTACTTC,CASSLSGSYLFTETQYF
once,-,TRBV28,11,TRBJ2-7,TGTGCCAGCAGTACCCTCTACGAGCAGTACTTC,CASSTLYEQYF
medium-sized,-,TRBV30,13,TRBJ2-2,TGTGCCTGGACGGGAGCTGGCACCGGGGAGCTGTTTTTT,CAWTGAGTGELFF
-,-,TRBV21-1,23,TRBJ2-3,TGTGCCAGCAGCAAGGGGACTAGCGGGAGGGAGAGTTCGCAAATTAACTACACAGATACGCAGTATTTT,CASSKGTSGRESSQINYTDTQYF
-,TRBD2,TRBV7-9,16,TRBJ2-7,TGTGCCAGCAGCTTTTTTCGTAGCGGGACCCTCTACGAGCAGTACTTC,CASSFFRSGTLYEQYF
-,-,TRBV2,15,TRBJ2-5,TGTGCCAGCAGTATGCCAGCGGTGATCGTGGAGACCCAGTACTTC,CASSMPAVIVETQYF
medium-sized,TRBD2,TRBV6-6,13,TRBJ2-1,TGTGCCGGCGGACTAGCGGGCCCCAATGAGCAGTTCTTC,CAGGLAGPNEQFF
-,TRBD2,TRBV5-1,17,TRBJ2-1,TGCGCCAGCAGCTTGTCTTCCGGGACTAGTAGATACAATGAGCAGTTCTTC,CASSLSSGTSRYNEQFF
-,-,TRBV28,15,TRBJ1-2,TGTGCCAGCAGTACCGCACCAGCCCTTAACTATGGCTACACCTTC,CASSTAPALNYGYTF
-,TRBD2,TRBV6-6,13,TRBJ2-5,TGTGCCAGTCACGGGGGGATTGGGGCGACCCAGTACTTC,CASHGGIGATQYF
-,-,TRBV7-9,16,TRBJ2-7,TGTGCCAGCAGCTTCACCATGACGGGAAGCTCCTACGAGCAGTACTTC,CASSFTMTGSSYEQYF
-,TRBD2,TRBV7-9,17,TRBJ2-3,TGTGCCAGCAGCTTTCGACAGGGGCTAGCGGGAGCAGATACGCAGTATTTT,CASSFRQGLAGADTQYF
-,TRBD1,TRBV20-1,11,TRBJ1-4,TGCGGGGGACAGTCTAATGAAAAACTGTTTTTT,CGGQSNEKLFF
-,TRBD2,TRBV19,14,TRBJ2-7,TGTGCCAGTATGCCTAGCGGGAGCTCCTACGAGCAGTACTTC,CASMPSGSSYEQYF
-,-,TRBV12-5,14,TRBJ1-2,TGTGCTAGTGGAAGATCGAGGTCGATCTATGGCTACACCTTC,CASGRSRSIYGYTF
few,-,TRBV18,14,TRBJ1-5,TGTGCCAGCTCGTATGGTTATGGGGATCAGCCCCAGCATTTT,CASSYGYGDQPQHF
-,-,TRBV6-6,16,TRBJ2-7,TGTGCCAGCAGTCAAATTCACGGGACTCGGACCTACGAGCAGTACTTC,CASSQIHGTRTYEQYF
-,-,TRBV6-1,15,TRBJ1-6,TGTGCCAGCAGTGATCCAGGGAGAATGAATTCACCCCTCCACTTT,CASSDPGRMNSPLHF
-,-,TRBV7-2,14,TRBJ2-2,TGTGCCAGCAGCTTAGCGCGGGGTACCGGGGAGCTGTTTTTT,CASSLARGTGELFF
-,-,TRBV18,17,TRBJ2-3,TGTGCCAGCTCACCAAGGGGTCTAGCTGTTAGCACAGATACGCAGTATTTT,CASSPRGLAVSTDTQYF
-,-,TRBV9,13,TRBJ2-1,TGTGCCAGCAGCACCACCCCAAGGGGTGAGCAGTTCTTC,CASSTTPRGEQFF
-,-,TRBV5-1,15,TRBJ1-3,TGCGCCAGCAGCCGAACGGGACTCTCTGGAAACACCATATATTTT,CASSRTGLSGNTIYF
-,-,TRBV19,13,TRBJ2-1,TGTGCCAGTGACAGCAGCTCCTACAATGAGCAGTTCTTC,CASDSSSYNEQFF
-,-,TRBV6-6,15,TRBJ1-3,TGTGCCAGCAGTTACGTCCACGGGGGGGGAAACACCATATATTTT,CASSYVHGGGNTIYF
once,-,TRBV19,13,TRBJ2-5,TGTGCCAGTAGTCCCGGGACCGTGGGAGAGCAGTACTTC,CASSPGTVGEQYF
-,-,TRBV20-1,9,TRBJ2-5,TGCAGTGCAATTGAGACCCAGTACTTC,CSAIETQYF